The 23 T cell receptor beta chains in this list originate from one sample, sequenced in a study of blood T cells in healthy people across ages. Through a sample-barcoded 5' primer and a J-beta primer mix, a second PCR was run for roughly 6 to 12 cycles. TCRdb reprocessed the 5' RACE reads with MiXCR, giving one entry per CDR3 protein. The table lists about a million distinct CDR3 sequences, roughly 48% of them singletons, with about an eighth in the top ten. The sample taken for sequencing was blood. These receptors came from a man younger than 45 in good health.

There are many counts of this clonotype. V usage is TRBV5-1 and J usage is TRBJ2-3; no definite D call. Trimming stripped 0 bases from V and 1 base from J, with 6 bases between. This CDR3 is 14 amino acids long. Germline values: CDR1 SGHRS, CDR2 YFSETQ. DNA for the CDR3: TGCGCCAGCAGCTTGGCCCAGGGCACAGATACGCAGTATTTT. Translating gives CASSLAQGTDTQYF.

The chain joins TRBV7-2 to TRBJ2-7; TRBD1 or TRBD2 may be the D gene (5 bases each). Germline CDR1 is SGHTA and CDR2 is FQGNSA. The CDR3 has 17 residues. V lost 4 bases and J lost 10, with 29 bases in between. The CDR3 here is CASSSRSVWDGPVSQYF. DNA for the CDR3: TGTGCCAGCAGCTCGCGGTCCGTTTGGGACGGACCTGTGTCCCAGTACTTC. The whole variable domain, remainder taken from reference TRBV7-2 and TRBJ2-7, is GAGVSQSPSNKVTEKGKDVELRCDPISGHTALYWYRQSLGQGLEFLIYFQGNSAPDKSGLPSDRFSAERTGGSVSTLTIQRTQQEDSAVYLCASSSRSVWDGPVSQYFGPGTRLTVT.

J is TRBJ1-2 and V is TRBV28; D might be TRBD1 (5 bases). The germline V gene encodes CDR1 MDHEN and CDR2 SYDVKM. The germline V and J ends were trimmed by 5 bases and 5 bases, with 12 bases remaining between them. The CDR3 covers 13 residues. CDR3 sequence (DNA): TGTGCCAGCAGTGCCGCACAGGAGTATGGCTACACCTTC. Its translation is CASSAAQEYGYTF.

The gene calls are TRBV7-9 and TRBJ1-1; D not certain. Germline values: CDR1 SEHNR, CDR2 FQNEAQ (reference sequence). V was trimmed by 3 bases and J by 1 base, leaving 6 bases between them. This CDR3 has 13 residues. CDR3 region: CASSFEKNTEAFF. The CDR3 DNA reads as TGTGCCAGCAGCTTCGAGAAGAACACTGAAGCTTTCTTT. The whole variable domain, remainder taken from reference TRBV7-9 and TRBJ1-1, is DTGVSQNPRHKITKRGQNVTFRCDPISEHNRLYWYRQTLGQGPEFLTYFQNEAQLEKSRLLSDRFSAERPKGSFSTLEIQRTEQGDSAMYLCASSFEKNTEAFFGQGTRLTVV.

J is TRBJ2-5 and V is TRBV29-1; 8 bases line up with TRBD2. V gave up 6 bases and J gave up 4 bases; unmatched junction bases: 13. This CDR3 is 15 amino acids long. The germline V gene has CDR1 SQVTM and CDR2 ANQGSEA. This chain's CDR3 is CSVAAPGGAGETQYF. The CDR3 region has the DNA TGCAGCGTCGCCGCCCCGGGAGGGGCGGGAGAGACCCAGTACTTC.

V usage is TRBV7-6 and J usage is TRBJ2-1; 9 positions agree with TRBD1. With 6 bases clipped from V and 4 bases from J, the junction kept 7 bases outside the gene matches. CDR3 length: 15 residues. Germline CDR1 and CDR2: SGHVS and FNYEAQ. CDR3 in DNA: TGTGCCAGCAGTTCATCGGGACAGGGATACAATGAGCAGTTCTTC. Translation gives CASSSSGQGYNEQFF.

In its sample, this clonotype was seen a few times. J is TRBJ2-7 and V is TRBV12-3 or TRBV12-4; 10 bases are a match to TRBD1. The length of the CDR3 is 15 residues. V was pared by 1 base and J by 4 bases, with 4 bases of the junction left unmatched. The CDR3 DNA reads as TGTGCCAGCAGTTTAGAGGGACAGGGGTTATACGAGCAGTACTTC. Amino acids: CASSLEGQGLYEQYF.

Note on this clonotype: The junction does not match germline at one end; this may be a read error. The DNA for the CDR3 is TGTGCCAGCATCCAAGGATCCGGTGGCTACACCTTC. Encoded protein: CASIQGSGGYTF. The chain combines TRBV3-1 with TRBJ1-2, with D unclear. The CDR3 extends over 12 amino acids. The germline V gene encodes CDR1 LGHDT and CDR2 YNNKEL (reference sequence).

This clonotype was detected a few times. In nucleotides, the CDR3 is TGTGCCAGCAGCCGACGCGGTTCCTACGAGCAGTACTTC. Its protein is CASSRRGSYEQYF. The chain is built from TRBV25-1 and TRBJ2-7; D gene unclear. V dropped 6 bases and J dropped 1 base, with 10 bases sitting between them. The CDR3 contains 13 residues. Germline CDR1 is MGHDK and CDR2 is SYGVNS.

This clonotype was seen only a few times. The genes are TRBV13 and TRBJ2-7; 7 nucleotides line up with TRBD1. CDR3 size: 17 residues. Losses at the gene ends were 5 bases for V and 0 bases for J; bases not matched to a gene: 13. The V gene's germline CDR1 is PRHDT and CDR2 FYEKMQ (reference sequence). CDR3 bases: TGTGCCAGCAGCCCAACCAGGGAGACAGGGCTCTCCTACGAGCAGTACTTC. As protein: CASSPTRETGLSYEQYF.

This chain links TRBV18 with TRBJ1-6; weak D call: TRBD1 (6 bases). The CDR3 sequence is 19 residues long. The germline V gene has CDR1 KGHSH and CDR2 LQKENI. V was cut by 3 bases and J by 3 bases, with 21 bases left in between. CDR3 in amino acids: CASSPYEISGTIYNSPLHF. The CDR3 DNA is TGTGCCAGCTCACCTTATGAGATCTCAGGGACAATCTATAATTCACCCCTCCACTTT.

This clonotype was detected a few times. The genes are TRBV6-2 or TRBV6-3 and TRBJ2-6; D unclear. The germline gives CDR1 MNHEY, CDR2 SVGEGT. There are 14 residues in the CDR3. Deletions cut 5 bases from V and 1 base from J, with 6 bases between. CDR3 loop: CASSDGSGANVLTF. CDR3 DNA sequence: TGTGCCAGCAGTGACGGGTCTGGGGCCAACGTCCTGACTTTC.

This clonotype was seen only a few times. J is TRBJ2-3 and V is TRBV4-1; no definite D call. Germline loops: CDR1 MGHRA, CDR2 YSYEKL. This CDR3 region has 15 residues. Between the trimmed V and J ends, which lost 0 bases and 4 bases, there was a span of 11 bases. CDR3 nucleotide sequence: TGCGCCAGCAGCCAAGATCCCACCCCGGCAGATACGCAGTATTTT. It encodes CASSQDPTPADTQYF.

The V gene is TRBV20-1, the J gene TRBJ2-7, with D possibly being TRBD1 (5 bases). The V gene's germline CDR1 is DFQATT and CDR2 SNEGSKA (reference sequence). This CDR3 is 12 amino acids long. V was pared by 4 bases and J by 3 bases, with 10 bases between. DNA of the CDR3: TGCAGTGCTATCGACAGTAACTACGAGCAGTACTTC. Translating it yields CSAIDSNYEQYF.

The J gene is TRBJ2-4, the V gene TRBV7-2; possibly TRBD1 for D (5 bases). Germline-derived CDR1 and CDR2 are SGHTA and FQGNSA. The CDR3 is 15 amino acids. V was clipped by 5 bases and J by 7 bases, with 18 bases between them. The DNA for the CDR3 is TGTGCCAGCAGCCCTTACAGGAGAAGTGGGAACATTCAGTACTTC. Translation: CASSPYRRSGNIQYF. Supplemented by reference TRBV7-2 and TRBJ2-4, the full variable domain reads GAGVSQSPSNKVTEKGKDVELRCDPISGHTALYWYRQSLGQGLEFLIYFQGNSAPDKSGLPSDRFSAERTGGSVSTLTIQRTQQEDSAVYLCASSPYRRSGNIQYFGAGTRLSVL.

This rearrangement joins TRBV5-1 to TRBJ1-1; D is perhaps TRBD1 (5 bases). This CDR3 is built from 16 residues. Germline V lookup: CDR1 SGHRS, CDR2 YFSETQ. V was shortened by 1 base and J by 6 bases, with 19 bases between the two germline ends. CDR3 loop: CASSLWRDGGFAEAFF. CDR3 nucleotide sequence: TGCGCCAGCAGCTTGTGGAGGGACGGAGGGTTCGCTGAAGCTTTCTTT.

The chain joins TRBV20-1 to TRBJ1-5, with D possibly being TRBD1 (6 bases). Germline lookup yields CDR1 DFQATT and CDR2 SNEGSKA (reference sequence). CDR3 size: 14 residues. Trimming removed 5 bases from V and 2 bases from J, with 13 bases in between. The CDR3 protein is CSASLQGGNQPQHF. The CDR3 DNA reads TGCAGTGCTTCGTTACAGGGTGGCAATCAGCCCCAGCATTTT.

The chain couples TRBV29-1 to TRBJ2-7, with D hard to call. This CDR3 has 11 residues. Germline CDR1 is SQVTM and CDR2 is ANQGSEA. The V and J ends lost 6 bases and 7 bases respectively, with 13 bases between them. The CDR3: CSVLDVPEQYF. The CDR3 bases are TGCAGCGTACTTGACGTTCCAGAGCAGTACTTC.

The chain has TRBV7-3 and TRBJ2-1; 13 nucleotides align to TRBD2. From germline, CDR1 is SGHTA and CDR2 FQGTGA. This CDR3 contains 15 residues. The V segment lost 5 bases and the J segment 9 bases; nucleotides outside the gene matches: 7. CDR3 loop: CASSPGTSGVFEQFF. DNA of the CDR3: TGTGCCAGCAGCCCCGGGACTAGCGGGGTGTTTGAGCAGTTCTTC.

The chain joins TRBV20-1 to TRBJ1-1; D gene ambiguous. The CDR3 spans 12 residues. Trimming shortened V by 1 base and J by 1 base, and 4 bases separated the two germline ends. Germline V gene sequence: CDR1 DFQATT, CDR2 SNEGSKA (reference sequence). The DNA of the CDR3 is TGCAGTGCTAGAGGTTCGAACACTGAAGCTTTCTTT. Protein product: CSARGSNTEAFF.

J is TRBJ2-5 and V is TRBV6-2 or TRBV6-3, with TRBD2 matching 11 bases. Germline lookup yields CDR1 MNHEY and CDR2 SVGEGT. The CDR3 is 18 residues long. The junction had 15 bases not matched to a gene; V was cut back by 4 bases and J by 5 bases. CDR3 region: CASSFPLAGEDLTETQYF. The CDR3 DNA reads TGTGCCAGCAGTTTCCCACTAGCGGGGGAGGACCTAACGGAGACCCAGTACTTC.

The CDR3 DNA reads TGTGCCAGGGGAGGGCAGGGGGTTAACTATGGCTACACCTTC. Its translation: CARGGQGVNYGYTF. The V and J genes are TRBV12-3 or TRBV12-4 and TRBJ1-2; 7 positions agree with TRBD1. The CDR3 runs 14 residues. V was pared by 9 bases and J by 1 base, with 8 bases of the junction left unmatched.

The rearrangement uses TRBV18 and TRBJ2-1, with D hard to call. Germline CDR1 and CDR2: KGHSH and LQKENI. Between the trimmed V and J ends, which lost 0 bases and 13 bases, there was a span of 10 bases. This CDR3 region has 12 residues. Here the CDR3 reads CASSPPTRNQFF. CDR3 coding DNA: TGTGCCAGCTCACCACCCACTCGGAACCAGTTCTTC.